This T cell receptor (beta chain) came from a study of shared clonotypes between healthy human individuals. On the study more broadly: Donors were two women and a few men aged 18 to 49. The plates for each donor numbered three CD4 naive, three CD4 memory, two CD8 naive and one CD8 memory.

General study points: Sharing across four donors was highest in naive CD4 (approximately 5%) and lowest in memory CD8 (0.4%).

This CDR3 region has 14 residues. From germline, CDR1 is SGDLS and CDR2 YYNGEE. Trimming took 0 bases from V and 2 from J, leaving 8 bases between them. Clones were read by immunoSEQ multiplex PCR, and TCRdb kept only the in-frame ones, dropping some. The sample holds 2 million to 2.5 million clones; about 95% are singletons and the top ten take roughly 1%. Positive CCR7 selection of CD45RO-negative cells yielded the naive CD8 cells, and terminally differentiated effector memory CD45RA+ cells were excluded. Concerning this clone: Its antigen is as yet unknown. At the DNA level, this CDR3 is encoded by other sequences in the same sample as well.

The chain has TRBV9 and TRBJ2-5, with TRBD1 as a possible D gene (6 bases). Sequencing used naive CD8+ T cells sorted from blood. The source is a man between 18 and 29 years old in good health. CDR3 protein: CASSVGTEQETQYF. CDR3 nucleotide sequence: TGTGCCAGCAGCGTAGGGACAGAACAAGAGACCCAGTACTTC.